Reported below is one T cell receptor beta chain. This clone's antigen is unknown. Base qualities were left out, and no much larger clone turns up one base away. Naive CD8 T cell libraries were made from approximately 20,000 to 1,000,000 sorted cells using 10%, 30% or 50% of purified RNA. On a BD FACSAria II, naive CD8 T cells were FACS-sorted as CD8+CD4-CCR7+CD45RA+ and collected into RLT Plus buffer. To test detection sensitivity, Jurkat RNA equivalent to under 12 TCR copies was spiked into samples of about 18,000-1,000,000 naive CD8 T cells. CD8 T cells were enriched using RosetteSep CD8+ T Cell Enrichment Cocktail and Ficoll-Paque, and the enriched cells then underwent ACK red cell lysis. The library was made by PCR. TCRdb shows the sequencer as Illumina HiSeq 4000. Bulk TCR libraries were prepared as previously described, using TCR primers listed in Table S5. Total RNA was purified with the Qiagen AllPrep DNA/RNA kit. Reads from multiple sequencing runs of the same library were pooled before analysis. Under the source paper's analysis protocol: Reads were retained only if an exact TCR constant sequence was present, and the retained reads were trimmed to 150 nt and grouped according to their 12-nt molecular barcodes. Within each barcode group, reads were sub-clustered at a 15% Levenshtein threshold, and quality-weighted consensus sequences were built per RNA molecule. Non-functional sequences were discarded, and so were lower-count sequences lying one edit away from another sequence. On the basis of fitting two negative binomial distributions, barcode sub-clusters with fewer than 20% of the maximum read count were discarded. Using fastp trimming at Q25 and MiXCR clonotype assembly, TCRdb reanalyzed the public sequencing data and kept in-frame beta chains. CDR3 protein duplicates are merged, each entry listing the most common genes and DNA. The V and J calls were not made by the authors but by TCRdb's processing. This sample lists a few hundred thousand distinct CDR3 sequences; about 22% were detected once. Approximately 0.8% of the sample comes from the top ten.

The entry originates in a study of molecular identifiers for immune sequencing clone quantification (dated by TCRdb to the late 2010s). Study-level background: In a replicate experiment, RNA from around 20,000 or 100,000 naive CD8 T cells was split into five aliquots, four of which were sequenced. This methods study used CD8 T cells to benchmark TCR RNA copy counting and molecular-identifier clustering-based TCR repertoire sequencing (MIDCIRS). General conclusions and limits of the study: Approximately 2.7 recovered TCR RNA copies per cell were obtained by modeling, versus around 9.8 by digital PCR, implying a capture efficiency of 25% to 35%. Naive libraries contained spiked-in Jurkat TCR RNA (roughly 10 copies' worth), which is not part of the donor repertoire. Highly expanded clone sizes could be underestimated if identical TCR molecules share a barcode. When barcode sub-clustering was omitted, TCR diversity was inflated by chimeric consensus sequences, with chimeras reaching as high as 47%. In CMV-specific effector cells, clones with more than 20 RNA copies contained over 99% of molecules, whereas in naive cells such clones contained under 1% of molecules. Spiked-in Jurkat TCR RNA equivalent to a single cell was reported to be detectable even among one million naive CD8 T cells.

The junction carries 16 bases between V and J, which are trimmed by 5 bases and 6 bases respectively. The CDR3 spans 14 residues, from the cysteine through the phenylalanine. Only the CDR3 DNA is retained, 42 bases long and in frame from the first base. Per the germline V gene, MNHEY is the CDR1 and SVGEGT is the CDR2. This sequence uses TRBV6-2 or TRBV6-3 and TRBJ1-1; the D gene assignment is ambiguous. The sequence was collected from a human donor in good health. Some libraries in this study had Jurkat cell RNA spiked in. Sequences were obtained from naive CD8+ T cells from blood, with Jurkat cell RNA spiked in. Interpreted using the paper, the cell subset or site label stands for: FACS-sorted CD8+CD4-CCR7+CD45RA+ naive T cells. The sequenced DNA is TGTGCCAGCAGTGGTGAACAAAAATACGCTGAAGCTTTCTTT. It codes for CASSGEQKYAEAFF.